Below are 2 T cell receptor beta chains sequenced from a single sample in a study of T cells in Graves' hyperthyroidism and ophthalmopathy. Amplification targeted TCR beta CDR3 regions from RNA transcripts. A first-round RT-PCR of the TCR CDR3 used the HTBI primer set. Each CDR3 protein is one row after TCRdb ran MiXCR on the multiplex PCR reads. The sample shows 800,000 or so distinct CDR3 sequences, 35% to 45% of them seen only once. The sequenced material came from blood. Receptors originate from a man younger than 30 with Graves' hyperthyroidism.

With respect to this clonotype: Since a much larger clone is just one base distant, this may be a read error. V usage is TRBV11-2 and J usage is TRBJ1-6; no clear D. The CDR3 is 12 residues long. Looked up from germline, CDR1 is SGHAT and CDR2 is FQNNGV. The germline V and J ends were trimmed by 7 bases and 7 bases, with 8 bases remaining between them. CDR3 sequence reads: CASNPPNSPLHF. In DNA, the CDR3 is TGTGCCAGCAACCCACCCAATTCACCCCTCCACTTT.

The chain is built from TRBV11-2 and TRBJ2-5; possibly TRBD2 for D (7 bases). V lost 4 bases and J lost 5, with 17 bases in between. CDR3 length equals 15 residues. Germline-derived CDR1 and CDR2 are SGHAT and FQNNGV. CDR3 in DNA: TGTGCCAGCAGCTGGGGGGGCCAACGGTCGGAGACCCAGTACTTC. This gives the protein CASSWGGQRSETQYF.